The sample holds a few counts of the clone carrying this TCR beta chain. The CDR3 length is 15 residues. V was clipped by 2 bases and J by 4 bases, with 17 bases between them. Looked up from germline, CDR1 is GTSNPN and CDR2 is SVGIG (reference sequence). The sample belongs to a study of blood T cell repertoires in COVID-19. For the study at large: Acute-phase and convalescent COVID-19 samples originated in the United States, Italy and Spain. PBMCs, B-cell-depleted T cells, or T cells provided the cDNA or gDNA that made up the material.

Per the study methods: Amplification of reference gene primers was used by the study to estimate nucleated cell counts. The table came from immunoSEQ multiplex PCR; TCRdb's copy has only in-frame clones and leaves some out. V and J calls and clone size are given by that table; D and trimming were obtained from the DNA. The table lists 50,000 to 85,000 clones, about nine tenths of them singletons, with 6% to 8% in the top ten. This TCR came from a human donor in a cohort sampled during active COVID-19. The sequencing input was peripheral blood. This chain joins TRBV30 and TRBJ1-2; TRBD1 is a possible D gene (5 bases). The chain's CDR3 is CAWSPNLQVSYGYTF. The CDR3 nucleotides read TGTGCCTGGAGTCCGAACCTACAGGTCTCCTATGGCTACACCTTC.